These T cell receptor beta chains were read from a single sample in a study of somatic mutations in cytotoxic T cells in rheumatoid arthritis. Repertoires were generated with immunoSEQ multiplex PCR, while TCRdb's copy carries only in-frame clones and drops some. Among around 20,000 clones listed, roughly four fifths were seen once. The sequenced material came from CD8+ T cells sorted from blood. The receptors here all came from a man younger than 35 with rheumatoid arthritis. The conserved cysteine and the conserved F or W are not part of the CDR3 here.

V gene,CDR3 protein
TRBV9,ASSVSQNRYNEQF
TRBV30,ARGRAADTQY
TRBV7-3,ASSLTPGEGTEAF
TRBV4-2,ASSQGYFPTDTQY
TRBV10-3,AVNRDGSYEQY
TRBV21-1,ASRLHHSDNEQF
TRBV27,ASKGTGVNYGYT
TRBV4-1,ASSTINTEAF
TRBV6-5,ASSYSSYNEQF
TRBV9,ASSVAEGEETQY
TRBV9,ASSPEGAGGWSTQY
TRBV11-2,ASSPTDNEQF
TRBV6-1,ASLGGDIYEQY
TRBV9,ASSAQGSYEQY
TRBV5-4,ASWRRGGTPNTGELF
TRBV5-5,ASSATQITNSPLH
TRBV19,ASSFRDRVRKLF
TRBV13,ASGGGGAGEQY
TRBV2,ASSPGQGGNTEAF
TRBV5-4,ASSPTGAGNTIY
TRBV21-1,ASSKGGPGLNTEAF
TRBV11-2,ASNSQTGPNTGELF
TRBV6-5,ASSYSGATGEKLF
TRBV7-9,ASSPSLRDSAGWETQY
TRBV5-6,ASSLGDSHEQY
TRBV5-8,ASSSTESWYQETQY
TRBV6-1,ASRPRGTGEREQY
TRBV5-5,ASSLEFRGEKLF
TRBV25-1,ASDEKGGGTGELF
TRBV7-9,ASSLAGTGVGNEQF
TRBV10-1,ASSEKQANEQF
TRBV5-4,ASSLGDKIYEQY
TRBV27,ASSRNSYEQY
TRBV28,ASSINGPTSASYEQY
TRBV29-1,SVEEGQGFGTEAF
TRBV15,ATRGGLAGGHEQF
TRBV13,ASSLKGPGEEKLF
TRBV7-9,ASSPGGSYEQY
TRBV11-2,ASSWISGGAGETQY
TRBV10-3,AITGTHGDGEQF
TRBV29-1,SVEMGGGYQETQY
TRBV2,ASSGRPSGYGYT
TRBV19,ASSWGQSSYEQY
TRBV19,ASSGQGIGNTIY
TRBV6-5,ASTATYGAEAF
TRBV28,ASTGTELIEQY
TRBV9,ASSPTGENTEAF
TRBV4-3,ASSHLEGDRGPLSGANVLT
TRBV18,ASSPPGQGDEQY
TRBV5-1,ASSRLRGDTEAF